This T cell receptor (beta chain) was identified during a study of OX40 agonist ivuxolimab in advanced cancers. Study-wide findings and caveats: Compared with CD4+, CD8+ T cells on average had more expanded clones.

Of note for this clone: Its antigen is unidentified.

The germline V gene has CDR1 SGDLS and CDR2 YYNGEE. V gave up 0 bases and J gave up 2 bases, with 12 bases separating them. The CDR3 has 15 residues. Measured with immunoSEQ multiplex PCR; TCRdb has only the in-frame clones, and not every one. The table has around 60,000 clones, approximately 91% seen once. The TCR originated in an adult with an advanced solid tumor such as melanoma, head and neck, liver or kidney cancer. The specimen comprised CD4+ or CD8+ T cells sorted from blood, sampled in a trial of the OX40 agonist ivuxolimab. The V call is TRBV9, the J call TRBJ2-7; the D gene could be TRBD1 or TRBD2 (6 bases each). The CDR3 DNA is TGTGCCAGCAGCGTAGGGGGGGCCTTGCCCTACGAGCAGTACTTC. Translation gives CASSVGGALPYEQYF.